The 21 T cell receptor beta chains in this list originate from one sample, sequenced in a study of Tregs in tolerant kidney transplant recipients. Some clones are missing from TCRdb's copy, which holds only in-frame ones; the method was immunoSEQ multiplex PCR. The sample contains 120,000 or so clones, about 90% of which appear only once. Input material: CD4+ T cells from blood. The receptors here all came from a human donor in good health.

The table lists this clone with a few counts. CDR3 protein: CASSFSGVSGELFF. As DNA, the CDR3 is TGTGCCAGCAGTTTTAGCGGAGTCTCCGGGGAGCTGTTTTTT. The chain joins TRBV27 to TRBJ2-2; weak D call: TRBD2 (6 bases). Germline loops: CDR1 MNHEY, CDR2 SMNVEV (reference sequence). The CDR3 consists of 14 residues. V was cut by 3 bases and J by 6 bases, with 11 bases left in between.

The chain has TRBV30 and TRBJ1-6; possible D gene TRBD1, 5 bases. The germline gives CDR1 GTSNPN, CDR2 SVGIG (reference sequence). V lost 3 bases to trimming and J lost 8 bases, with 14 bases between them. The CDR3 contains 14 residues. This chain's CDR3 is CAWSPGMGYSPLHF. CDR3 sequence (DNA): TGTGCCTGGAGCCCAGGGATGGGCTATTCACCCCTCCACTTT. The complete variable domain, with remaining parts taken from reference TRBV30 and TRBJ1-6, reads SQTIHQWPATLVQPVGSPLSLECTVEGTSNPNLYWYRQAAGRGLQLLFYSVGIGQISSEVPQNLSASRPQDRQFILSSKKLLLSDSGFYLCAWSPGMGYSPLHFGNGTRLTVT.

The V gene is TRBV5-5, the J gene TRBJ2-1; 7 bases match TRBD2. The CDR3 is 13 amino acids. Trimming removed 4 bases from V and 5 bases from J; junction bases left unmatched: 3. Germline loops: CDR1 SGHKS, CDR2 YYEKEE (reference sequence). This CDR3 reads CASSLAANNEQFF. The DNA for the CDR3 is TGTGCCAGCAGCCTAGCGGCTAACAATGAGCAGTTCTTC.

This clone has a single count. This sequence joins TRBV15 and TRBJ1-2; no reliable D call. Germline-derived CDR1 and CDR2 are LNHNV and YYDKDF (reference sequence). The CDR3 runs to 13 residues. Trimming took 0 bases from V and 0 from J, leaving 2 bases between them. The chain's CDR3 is CATSRETNYGYTF. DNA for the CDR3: TGTGCCACCAGCAGAGAGACTAACTATGGCTACACCTTC.

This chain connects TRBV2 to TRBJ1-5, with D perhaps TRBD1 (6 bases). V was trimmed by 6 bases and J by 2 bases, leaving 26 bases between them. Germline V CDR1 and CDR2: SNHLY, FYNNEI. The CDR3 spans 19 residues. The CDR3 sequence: CASRAQTGDPLMGNQPQHF. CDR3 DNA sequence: TGTGCCAGCAGGGCACAGACAGGAGATCCGTTGATGGGCAATCAGCCCCAGCATTTT.

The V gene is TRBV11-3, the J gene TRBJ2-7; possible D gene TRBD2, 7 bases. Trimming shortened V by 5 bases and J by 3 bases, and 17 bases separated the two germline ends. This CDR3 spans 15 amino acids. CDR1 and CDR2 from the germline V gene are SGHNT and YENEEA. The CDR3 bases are TGTGCCAGCAGCCCCGGGGGGCTGGATGGCTACGAGCAGTACTTC. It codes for CASSPGGLDGYEQYF.

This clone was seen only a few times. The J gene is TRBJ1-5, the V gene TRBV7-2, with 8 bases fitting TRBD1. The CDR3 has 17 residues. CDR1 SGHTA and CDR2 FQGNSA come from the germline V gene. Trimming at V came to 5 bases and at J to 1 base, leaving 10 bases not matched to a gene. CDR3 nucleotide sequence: TGTGCCAGCAGCCTGACAGGGGATTCGAGGAGCAATCAGCCCCAGCATTTT. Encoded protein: CASSLTGDSRSNQPQHF.

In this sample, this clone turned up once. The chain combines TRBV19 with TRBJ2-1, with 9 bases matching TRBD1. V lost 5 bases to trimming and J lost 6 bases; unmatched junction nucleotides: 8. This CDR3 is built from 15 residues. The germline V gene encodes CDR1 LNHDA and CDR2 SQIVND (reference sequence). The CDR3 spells CASSLRDREGNEQFF. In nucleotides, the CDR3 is TGTGCCAGTAGTCTCCGGGACAGGGAAGGCAATGAGCAGTTCTTC.

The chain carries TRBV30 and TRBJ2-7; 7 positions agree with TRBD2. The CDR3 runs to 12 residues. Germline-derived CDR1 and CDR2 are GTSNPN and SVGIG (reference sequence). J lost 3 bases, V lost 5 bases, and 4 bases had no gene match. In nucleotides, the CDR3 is TGTGCCTGGTCAGGCGGGAGCTACGAGCAGTACTTC. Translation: CAWSGGSYEQYF.

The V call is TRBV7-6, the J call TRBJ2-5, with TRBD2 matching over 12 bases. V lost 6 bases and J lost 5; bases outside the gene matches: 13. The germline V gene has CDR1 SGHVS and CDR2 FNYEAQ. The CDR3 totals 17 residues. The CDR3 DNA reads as TGTGCCAGCAGGCCCCGCCCTAGCGGGAGGGCCGGGGAGACCCAGTACTTC. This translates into CASRPRPSGRAGETQYF.

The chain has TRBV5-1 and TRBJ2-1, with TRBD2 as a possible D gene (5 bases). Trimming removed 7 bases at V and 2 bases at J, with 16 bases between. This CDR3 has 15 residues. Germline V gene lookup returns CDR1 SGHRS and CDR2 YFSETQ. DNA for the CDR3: TGCGCCAGCTCCTACATTAGCGAGCCCTACAATGAGCAGTTCTTC. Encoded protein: CASSYISEPYNEQFF.

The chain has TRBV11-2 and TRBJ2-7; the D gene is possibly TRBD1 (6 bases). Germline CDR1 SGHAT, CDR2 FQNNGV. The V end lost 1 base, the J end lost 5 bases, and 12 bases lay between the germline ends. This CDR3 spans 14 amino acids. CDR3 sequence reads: CASSLGGPVNEQYF. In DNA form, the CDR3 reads TGTGCCAGCAGCTTAGGGGGGCCAGTTAACGAGCAGTACTTC.

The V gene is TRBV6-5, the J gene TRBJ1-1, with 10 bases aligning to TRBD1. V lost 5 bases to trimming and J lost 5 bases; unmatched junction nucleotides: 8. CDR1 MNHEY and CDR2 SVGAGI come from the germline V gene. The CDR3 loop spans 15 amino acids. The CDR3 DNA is TGTGCCAGCAGTCGACCCCGGACAGGGGGGACTGAAGCTTTCTTT. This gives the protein CASSRPRTGGTEAFF.

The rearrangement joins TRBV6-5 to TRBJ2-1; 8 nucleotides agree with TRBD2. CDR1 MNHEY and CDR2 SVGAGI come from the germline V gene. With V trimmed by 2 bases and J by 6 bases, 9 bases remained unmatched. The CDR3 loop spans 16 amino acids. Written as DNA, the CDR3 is TGTGCCAGCAGTTACACCAGCGGGAGTTTGATCAATGAGCAGTTCTTC. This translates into CASSYTSGSLINEQFF.

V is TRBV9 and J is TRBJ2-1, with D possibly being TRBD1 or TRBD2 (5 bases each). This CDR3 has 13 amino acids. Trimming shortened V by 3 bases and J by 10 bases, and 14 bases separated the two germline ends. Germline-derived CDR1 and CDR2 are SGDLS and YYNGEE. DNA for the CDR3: TGTGCCAGCAGCGGGAAGGGACGTGGAGAGCAGTTCTTC. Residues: CASSGKGRGEQFF.

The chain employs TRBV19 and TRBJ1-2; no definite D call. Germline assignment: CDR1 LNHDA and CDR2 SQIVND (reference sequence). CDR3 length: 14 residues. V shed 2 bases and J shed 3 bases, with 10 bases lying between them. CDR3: CASSITFGYYGYTF. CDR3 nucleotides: TGTGCCAGTAGTATAACCTTCGGATACTATGGCTACACCTTC. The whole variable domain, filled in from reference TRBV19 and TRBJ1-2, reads DGGITQSPKYLFRKEGQNVTLSCEQNLNHDAMYWYRQDPGQGLRLIYYSQIVNDFQKGDIAEGYSVSREKKESFPLTVTSAQKNPTAFYLCASSITFGYYGYTFGSGTRLTVV.

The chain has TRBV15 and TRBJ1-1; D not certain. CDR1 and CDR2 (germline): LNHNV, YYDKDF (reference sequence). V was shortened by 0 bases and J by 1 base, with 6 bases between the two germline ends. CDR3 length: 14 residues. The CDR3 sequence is CATSRDFGNTEAFF. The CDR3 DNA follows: TGTGCCACCAGCAGAGATTTCGGGAACACTGAAGCTTTCTTT.

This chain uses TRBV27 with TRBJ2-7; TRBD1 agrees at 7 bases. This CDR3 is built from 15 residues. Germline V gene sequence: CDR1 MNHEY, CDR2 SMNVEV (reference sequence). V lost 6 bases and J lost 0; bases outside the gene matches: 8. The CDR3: CASRELGTASYEQYF. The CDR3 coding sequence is TGTGCCAGCAGGGAACTCGGGACAGCCTCCTACGAGCAGTACTTC.

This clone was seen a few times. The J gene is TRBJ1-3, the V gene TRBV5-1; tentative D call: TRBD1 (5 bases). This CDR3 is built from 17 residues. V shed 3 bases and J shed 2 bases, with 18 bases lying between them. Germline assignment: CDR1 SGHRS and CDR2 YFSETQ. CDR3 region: CASSWRSGGVAGNTIYF. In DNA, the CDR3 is TGCGCCAGCAGCTGGAGGTCTGGGGGAGTCGCTGGAAACACCATATATTTT.

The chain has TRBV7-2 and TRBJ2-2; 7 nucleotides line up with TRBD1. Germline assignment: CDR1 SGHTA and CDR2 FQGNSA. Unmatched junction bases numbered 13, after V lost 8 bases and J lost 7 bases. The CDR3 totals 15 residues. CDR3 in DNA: TGTGCCAGCCGCCGAGACCTAGGGGGCCACGGGGAGCTGTTTTTT. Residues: CASRRDLGGHGELFF. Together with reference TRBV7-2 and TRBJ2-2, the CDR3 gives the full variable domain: GAGVSQSPSNKVTEKGKDVELRCDPISGHTALYWYRQSLGQGLEFLIYFQGNSAPDKSGLPSDRFSAERTGGSVSTLTIQRTQQEDSAVYLCASRRDLGGHGELFFGEGSRLTVL.

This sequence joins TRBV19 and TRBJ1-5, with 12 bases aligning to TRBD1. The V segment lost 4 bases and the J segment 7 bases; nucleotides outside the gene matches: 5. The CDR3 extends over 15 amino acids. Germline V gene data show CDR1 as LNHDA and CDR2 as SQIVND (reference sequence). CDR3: CASSNRDRGRQPQHF. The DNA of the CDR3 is TGTGCCAGTAGTAACCGGGACAGGGGGCGGCAGCCCCAGCATTTT.